One and the same sample provided the 21 T cell receptor beta chains below, sequenced in a study of cytomegalovirus exposure and HLA in healthy donors. The PCR contained 60 Vbeta and 13 Jbeta primers. Measured with immunoSEQ multiplex PCR; TCRdb has only the in-frame clones, and not every one. The repertoire includes 130,000 or so clones, more than 75% of them detected once, and about 5.5% sits in the top ten. The sample comprised PBMCs. Receptors were obtained from a woman in her twenties or thirties in good health and CMV-seronegative.

This chain joins TRBV10-3 and TRBJ1-6; the match to TRBD1 covers 9 bases. This CDR3 contains 16 residues. Germline CDR1 reads ENHRY; CDR2 reads SYGVKD. The V and J ends lost 2 bases and 7 bases, in that order; junction bases with no gene match: 6. The CDR3 here is CAISEPQGAANSPLHF. DNA for the CDR3: TGTGCCATCAGTGAGCCACAGGGGGCGGCGAATTCACCCCTCCACTTT.

The V gene is TRBV28, the J gene TRBJ2-7, with a possible D match to TRBD1 (5 bases). V was trimmed by 7 bases and J by 2 bases, leaving 15 bases between them. The CDR3 extends over 14 amino acids. Germline CDR1 MDHEN, CDR2 SYDVKM. CDR3 DNA sequence: TGTGCCAGCAACCAACTCGGCAGGGCCTACGAGCAGTACTTC. Translating it yields CASNQLGRAYEQYF.

This chain connects TRBV21-1 to TRBJ1-2; the table's D gene call, TRBD1, was not cross checked with the DNA. TRBV21-1 is recorded as a pseudogene. CDR3 length: 20 residues. Here the CDR3 reads CASSEGGTGDRGSSNYGYTF. CDR3 DNA: TGTGCCAGCAGCGAGGGGGGTACGGGGGACAGGGGTTCCTCTAACTATGGCTACACCTTC.

The rearrangement uses TRBV27 and TRBJ1-2, with a possible D match to TRBD1 (6 bases). Germline V gene sequence: CDR1 MNHEY, CDR2 SMNVEV (reference sequence). This CDR3 is built from 15 residues. Trimming removed 8 bases from V and 4 bases from J, with 20 bases in between. The CDR3 is CASGRNRDITYGYTF. CDR3 in DNA: TGTGCCAGCGGACGTAACAGGGATATCACCTATGGCTACACCTTC.

Turning to this clone: This same CDR3 is encoded by further DNA sequences in the sample. V and J are TRBV19 and TRBJ1-5, with a weak D call TRBD1 (6 bases). Trimming cost V 5 bases and J 4 bases, with 12 bases left between them. The CDR3 has 14 residues. The germline CDR1 and CDR2 sequences are LNHDA and SQIVND (reference sequence). The CDR3 region is CASSHLQGNQPQHF. As DNA, the CDR3 is TGTGCCAGTAGTCACCTCCAGGGGAATCAGCCCCAGCATTTT.

This rearrangement joins TRBV30 to TRBJ2-7, with 8 positions matching TRBD2. V was clipped by 0 bases and J by 5 bases; unmatched bases: 9. CDR1 is GTSNPN, CDR2 SVGIG, per germline (reference sequence). CDR3 length: 15 residues. CDR3 sequence reads: CAWSVPVTGGDEQYF. The DNA of the CDR3 is TGTGCCTGGAGTGTACCAGTTACGGGAGGGGACGAGCAGTACTTC. Full variable domain (outside the CDR3, taken from reference TRBV30 and TRBJ2-7): SQTIHQWPATLVQPVGSPLSLECTVEGTSNPNLYWYRQAAGRGLQLLFYSVGIGQISSEVPQNLSASRPQDRQFILSSKKLLLSDSGFYLCAWSVPVTGGDEQYFGPGTRLTVT.

The chain uses TRBV5-6 and TRBJ2-1; TRBD2 aligns across 13 bases. Germline V gene data show CDR1 as SGHDT and CDR2 as YYEEEE. CDR3 length: 17 residues. V lost 0 bases and J lost 2; bases outside the gene matches: 2. CDR3 protein: CASSLVGLAGPYNEQFF. The CDR3 bases are TGTGCCAGCAGCTTGGTGGGACTAGCGGGGCCCTACAATGAGCAGTTCTTC.

The CDR3: CSAIYRDTIYF. CDR3 in DNA: TGCAGTGCTATTTACAGAGACACCATATATTTT. J is TRBJ1-3 and V is TRBV20-1; D is uncertain. CDR1 and CDR2 from the germline V gene are DFQATT and SNEGSKA (reference sequence). V dropped 4 bases and J dropped 8 bases, with 9 bases sitting between them. The length of the CDR3 is 11 residues.

The chain carries TRBV19 and TRBJ2-2, with 7 bases identical to TRBD1. V shed 4 bases, J shed 3 bases, and the junction held 5 bases outside the gene matches. CDR3 length: 15 residues. Germline loops: CDR1 LNHDA, CDR2 SQIVND (reference sequence). The CDR3 loop reads CASSRGTDYTGELFF. As DNA, the CDR3 is TGTGCCAGTAGTAGGGGGACAGATTACACCGGGGAGCTGTTTTTT.

This clone was seen a single time. The rearrangement uses TRBV9 and TRBJ1-1; D ambiguous. CDR1 and CDR2 from the germline V gene are SGDLS and YYNGEE. The V end lost 3 bases, the J end lost 4 bases, and 13 bases lay between the germline ends. The CDR3 is 14 residues long. The CDR3 sequence is CASSAQDSSTEAFF. CDR3 nucleotides: TGTGCCAGCAGCGCGCAGGACTCGAGCACTGAAGCTTTCTTT.

The V and J genes are TRBV10-3 and TRBJ2-7; the D gene is possibly TRBD1 (6 bases). The CDR3 length is 17 residues. The germline V and J ends were trimmed by 10 bases and 0 bases, with 25 bases remaining between them. CDR1 ENHRY and CDR2 SYGVKD come from the germline V gene. The chain's CDR3 is CATQGWGGDTSSYEQYF. As DNA, the CDR3 is TGTGCCACCCAAGGATGGGGTGGGGACACCAGCTCCTACGAGCAGTACTTC.

The chain recombines TRBV10-3 with TRBJ2-2, with TRBD1 matching over 8 bases. Trimming removed 4 bases from V and 6 bases from J; junction bases left unmatched: 7. CDR3 length equals 15 residues. Germline CDR1 reads ENHRY; CDR2 reads SYGVKD. The CDR3 nucleotides read TGTGCCATCAGTGTCGGACAGGGTTCGGCCGGGGAGCTGTTTTTT. Translated, it gives CAISVGQGSAGELFF.

The rearrangement uses TRBV28 and TRBJ1-5; D remains ambiguous. Between the trimmed V and J ends, which lost 3 bases and 2 bases, there was a span of 11 bases. The CDR3 extends over 15 amino acids. CDR1 and CDR2 from the germline V gene are MDHEN and SYDVKM. The CDR3 loop reads CASSLGLRGNQPQHF. The CDR3 coding sequence is TGTGCCAGCAGTTTGGGTCTGAGGGGCAATCAGCCCCAGCATTTT. Full variable domain (outside the CDR3, taken from reference TRBV28 and TRBJ1-5): DVKVTQSSRYLVKRTGEKVFLECVQDMDHENMFWYRQDPGLGLRLIYFSYDVKMKEKGDIPEGYSVSREKKERFSLILESASTNQTSMYLCASSLGLRGNQPQHFGDGTRLSIL.

The chain employs TRBV7-9 and TRBJ2-1; the match to TRBD2 covers 8 bases. Trimming at V came to 2 bases and at J to 2 bases, leaving 5 bases not matched to a gene. Germline values: CDR1 SEHNR, CDR2 FQNEAQ (reference sequence). The CDR3 is made up of 16 amino acids. The CDR3 region is CASSLLSGSAYNEQFF. The CDR3 DNA reads TGTGCCAGCAGCTTACTGAGCGGGAGCGCCTACAATGAGCAGTTCTTC. The variable domain in full, with the rest retrieved from reference TRBV7-9 and TRBJ2-1, is DTGVSQNPRHKITKRGQNVTFRCDPISEHNRLYWYRQTLGQGPEFLTYFQNEAQLEKSRLLSDRFSAERPKGSFSTLEIQRTEQGDSAMYLCASSLLSGSAYNEQFFGPGTRLTVL.

The chain is built from TRBV27 and TRBJ2-7; 12 nucleotides align to TRBD1. The V segment lost 6 bases and the J segment 6 bases; nucleotides outside the gene matches: 6. There are 14 residues in the CDR3. From germline, CDR1 is MNHEY and CDR2 SMNVEV (reference sequence). CDR3 protein: CASSRGTGGVEQYF. DNA for the CDR3: TGTGCCAGCAGCCGCGGGACAGGGGGCGTCGAGCAGTACTTC.

V usage is TRBV6-5 and J usage is TRBJ2-5, with a possible D match to TRBD1 (5 bases). Trimming shortened V by 2 bases and J by 4 bases, and 11 bases separated the two germline ends. CDR3 length: 14 amino acids. From germline, CDR1 is MNHEY and CDR2 SVGAGI. The CDR3 is CASSYSRRVETQYF. CDR3 coding DNA: TGTGCCAGCAGTTACAGCCGCAGGGTAGAGACCCAGTACTTC.

The genes are TRBV6-6 and TRBJ2-1, with 9 bases identical to TRBD2. In germline, CDR1 is MNHNY, CDR2 SVGAGI (reference sequence). The V segment lost 4 bases and the J segment 0 bases; nucleotides outside the gene matches: 4. This CDR3 comprises 16 residues. For the CDR3, the DNA is TGTGCCAGCAGTTGGGTTAGCGGGAGCTCCTACAATGAGCAGTTCTTC. Encoded protein: CASSWVSGSSYNEQFF.

The chain is built from TRBV5-1 and TRBJ1-6; TRBD1 agrees at 8 bases. Germline V CDR1 and CDR2: SGHRS, YFSETQ. V was clipped by 4 bases and J by 9 bases; unmatched bases: 12. The CDR3 has 16 amino acids. CDR3 amino acids: CASSMGAGGLGSPLHF. The CDR3 DNA reads as TGCGCCAGCAGCATGGGGGCAGGGGGCTTAGGTTCACCCCTCCACTTT. The entire variable domain, with the rest obtained from reference TRBV5-1 and TRBJ1-6, is as follows: KAGVTQTPRYLIKTRGQQVTLSCSPISGHRSVSWYQQTPGQGLQFLFEYFSETQRNKGNFPGRFSGRQFSNSRSEMNVSTLELGDSALYLCASSMGAGGLGSPLHFGNGTRLTVT.

The chain recombines TRBV27 with TRBJ1-1; D is perhaps TRBD1 (6 bases). Germline lookup yields CDR1 MNHEY and CDR2 SMNVEV (reference sequence). With 5 bases removed from V and 11 bases from J, the gap between germline ends came to 15 bases. The length of the CDR3 is 12 residues. CDR3: CASSPGGGHAFF. CDR3 sequence (DNA): TGTGCCAGCAGTCCCGGCGGGGGCCACGCTTTCTTT.

V gene TRBV2 combines with J gene TRBJ1-1; D perhaps matches TRBD1 (5 bases). Germline CDR1 reads SNHLY; CDR2 reads FYNNEI. Trimming removed 4 bases from V and 6 bases from J, with 12 bases in between. This CDR3 is 13 amino acids long. CDR3 DNA sequence: TGTGCCAGCAGTGGATTGTGGGGCCCTGAAGCTTTCTTT. Translated: CASSGLWGPEAFF.

The V gene is TRBV28, the J gene TRBJ2-3; 7 nucleotides line up with TRBD2. Germline V gene lookup returns CDR1 MDHEN and CDR2 SYDVKM. The ends lost 6 bases at V and 4 bases at J; junction bases unmatched: 16. The CDR3 sequence is 17 residues long. The CDR3 here is CASSPGGVVSWPDTQYF. The CDR3, as DNA: TGTGCCAGCAGCCCTGGGGGGGTAGTTAGTTGGCCAGATACGCAGTATTTT.